These 17 T cell receptor beta chains originate from one sample sequenced in a study of blood T cells in healthy people across ages. PCR was performed a second time for about 6 to 12 cycles using a sample-barcoded 5' primer and a J-beta primer mix. TCRdb redid the calling of the 5' RACE reads with MiXCR, one entry per CDR3 protein. The sample includes 1.2 million to 1.5 million distinct CDR3 sequences, 42% seen only once; the top ten take 7.9%. The sequencing input was blood. The receptors shown here come from a young woman in good health.

The chain couples TRBV24-1 to TRBJ2-3, with D unclear. V was pared by 3 bases and J by 6 bases, with 6 bases between. Germline V gene sequence: CDR1 KGHDR, CDR2 SFDVKD. This CDR3 contains 12 residues. The CDR3 region is CATSDVLDTQYF. In DNA form, the CDR3 reads TGTGCCACCAGTGATGTATTGGATACGCAGTATTTT.

This clonotype has only a few counts. Here the CDR3 DNA reads TGTGCCAGCAGCATTGACAGTTCCGCCAAAAACATTCAGTACTTC. This codes for CASSIDSSAKNIQYF. The V call is TRBV3-1, the J call TRBJ2-4; a weak D match, TRBD1 (5 bases). CDR3 length: 15 amino acids. Trimming removed 5 bases from V and 1 base from J, with 12 bases in between. The germline V gene has CDR1 LGHDT and CDR2 YNNKEL (reference sequence).

Points on this clonotype: A junction boundary mismatches the germline segment, possibly from a read error. The chain is built from TRBV10-1 and TRBJ2-1; maybe TRBD1 (5 bases). This CDR3 is built from 16 residues. Per the germline V gene, CDR1 is WNHNN and CDR2 is SYGVQD (reference sequence). CDR3 in amino acids: CASSGEGAIGVNERFF. The CDR3 nucleotides read TGCGCCAGCAGTGGGGAAGGGGCGATTGGGGTGAATGAGCGGTTCTTC.

This clonotype was seen ten or more times. This chain connects TRBV28 to TRBJ2-5; D not resolved. The CDR3 totals 12 residues. Trimming took 6 bases from V and 2 from J, leaving 7 bases between them. The V gene's germline CDR1 is MDHEN and CDR2 SYDVKM. The DNA for the CDR3 is TGTGCCAGCAGGTCGGCACAAGAGACCCAGTACTTC. Residues: CASRSAQETQYF.

The chain is built from TRBV28 and TRBJ2-1, with 8 nucleotides matching TRBD1. This CDR3 region has 14 residues. Germline V lookup: CDR1 MDHEN, CDR2 SYDVKM. The junction had 7 bases not matched to a gene; V was cut back by 2 bases and J by 10 bases. CDR3 loop: CASSLGTGSYEQFF. The CDR3 nucleotides are TGTGCCAGCAGTTTAGGGACAGGTTCCTACGAGCAGTTCTTC. The full variable domain, with the rest looked up from reference TRBV28 and TRBJ2-1, is DVKVTQSSRYLVKRTGEKVFLECVQDMDHENMFWYRQDPGLGLRLIYFSYDVKMKEKGDIPEGYSVSREKKERFSLILESASTNQTSMYLCASSLGTGSYEQFFGPGTRLTVL.

This chain uses TRBV12-3 or TRBV12-4 with TRBJ1-3, with D possibly being TRBD1 (6 bases). Trimming pared 3 bases from V and 3 bases from J, leaving 9 bases between. The CDR3 extends over 14 amino acids. CDR3 sequence (DNA): TGTGCCAGCAGTTTGGGGGGGCTTGGAAACACCATATATTTT. It yields the protein CASSLGGLGNTIYF.

This clonotype has just a few counts. V gene TRBV10-3 combines with J gene TRBJ1-2; TRBD1 aligns across 7 bases. The V and J ends lost 6 bases and 6 bases, in that order; junction bases with no gene match: 7. The CDR3 consists of 13 residues. In germline, CDR1 is ENHRY, CDR2 SYGVKD. DNA for the CDR3: TGTGCCATCAGACCAATCACAGGGGATGGCTACACCTTC. This codes for CAIRPITGDGYTF.

This clonotype was observed a few times. The chain joins TRBV7-2 to TRBJ2-1; TRBD2 matches 11 bases. V was pared by 3 bases and J by 2 bases, with 9 bases of the junction left unmatched. Germline CDR1 reads SGHTA; CDR2 reads FQGNSA. This CDR3 is built from 18 residues. CDR3 sequence: CASSFIAASGRTYNEQFF. The CDR3 bases are TGTGCCAGCAGCTTTATTGCGGCTAGCGGGAGGACCTACAATGAGCAGTTCTTC.

The chain recombines TRBV7-9 with TRBJ2-5, with TRBD1 identical over 7 bases. V lost 5 bases, J lost 7 bases, and 7 bases stayed unmatched. Germline values: CDR1 SEHNR, CDR2 FQNEAQ (reference sequence). This CDR3 comprises 13 residues. The CDR3 spells CASSPRQGMTQYF. Here the CDR3 DNA reads TGTGCCAGCAGCCCCCGACAGGGTATGACCCAGTACTTC.

The chain combines TRBV9 with TRBJ2-1; D is possibly TRBD2 (5 bases). This CDR3 contains 14 residues. Germline assignment: CDR1 SGDLS and CDR2 YYNGEE. The V and J ends lost 4 bases and 1 base respectively, with 9 bases between them. DNA of the CDR3: TGTGCCAGCAGCCCTAGCCTGTCCTACAATGAGCAGTTCTTC. It codes for CASSPSLSYNEQFF.

This chain uses TRBV4-1 with TRBJ2-1; 7 nucleotides line up with TRBD2. Germline CDR1 MGHRA, CDR2 YSYEKL. V lost 4 bases, J lost 9 bases, and 9 bases stayed unmatched. There are 14 residues in the CDR3. DNA for the CDR3: TGCGCCAGCAGCCCAGCCCGACTAGCAACTGAGCAGTTCTTC. Protein: CASSPARLATEQFF.

J is TRBJ2-1 and V is TRBV28, with 10 bases identical to TRBD2. The CDR3 contains 19 residues. After removal of 0 bases from V and 4 bases from J, the junction contained 12 bases not matched to a gene. Germline V gene sequence: CDR1 MDHEN, CDR2 SYDVKM. CDR3 nucleotides: TGTGCCAGCAGTTTATGGTCTAGCGGGGGAACCAAAATATACAATGAGCAGTTCTTC. Translation gives CASSLWSSGGTKIYNEQFF.

The gene calls are TRBV11-1 and TRBJ2-7, with D possibly matching TRBD2 (6 bases). Germline V lookup: CDR1 SGHAT, CDR2 FQDESV (reference sequence). This CDR3 has 15 residues. Trimming removed 1 base from V and 0 bases from J, with 10 bases in between. CDR3 region: CASSLGRGLSYEQYF. In DNA, the CDR3 is TGTGCCAGCAGCTTAGGGAGGGGACTCTCCTACGAGCAGTACTTC.

This clonotype was detected many times. The chain combines TRBV29-1 with TRBJ2-3; 8 nucleotides agree with TRBD2. J gave up 5 bases and V 8 bases, and 12 bases lay outside the gene matches. Germline-derived CDR1 and CDR2 are SQVTM and ANQGSEA. The CDR3 is 14 amino acids. The CDR3 DNA reads as TGCAGCCTCTCTTTAGTAGCGGGACGAGATACGCAGTATTTT. This gives the protein CSLSLVAGRDTQYF.

The J gene is TRBJ2-3, the V gene TRBV2, with 11 bases lining up with TRBD2. V trimming: 8 bases; J trimming: 3 bases; junction bases outside the gene matches: 7. The CDR3 extends over 15 amino acids. Per the germline V gene, CDR1 is SNHLY and CDR2 is FYNNEI. The CDR3 protein is CASLLGTSGTDTQYF. CDR3 nucleotides: TGTGCCAGCTTACTCGGGACTAGCGGAACAGATACGCAGTATTTT.

The rearrangement uses TRBV2 and TRBJ2-6; 7 bases are shared with TRBD1. CDR1 and CDR2 from the germline V gene are SNHLY and FYNNEI. The CDR3 is 17 residues long. V lost 2 bases and J lost 0; bases outside the gene matches: 4. The chain's CDR3 is CASSERGPASGANVLTF. In DNA, the CDR3 is TGTGCCAGCAGTGAAAGGGGGCCCGCCTCTGGGGCCAACGTCCTGACTTTC. Filled out from reference TRBV2 and TRBJ2-6, the complete variable domain reads EPEVTQTPSHQVTQMGQEVILRCVPISNHLYFYWYRQILGQKVEFLVSFYNNEISEKSEIFDDQFSVERPDGSNFTLKIRSTKLEDSAMYFCASSERGPASGANVLTFGAGSRLTVL.

The rearrangement links TRBV20-1 to TRBJ2-5, with D perhaps given as TRBD1 or TRBD2 (5 bases each). The end of the DNA fits TRBJ2-4 better, so the J call may be wrong. The germline CDR1 and CDR2 sequences are DFQATT and SNEGSKA (reference sequence). The CDR3 runs to 14 residues. CDR3 bases: TGCAGTGCTAGAGCGGGGACCAAGAAGAACATTCAGTACTTC. Protein sequence: CSARAGTKKNIQYF.